This T cell receptor (beta chain) was retrieved from a study of blood T cell repertoires in COVID-19. Turning to the study itself: PBMCs, B-cell-depleted T cells, or T cells provided the cDNA or gDNA that made up the material.

Clones were read by immunoSEQ multiplex PCR, and TCRdb kept only the in-frame ones, dropping some. The table lists approximately 280,000 clones, roughly 86% of them singletons. The CDR3 has 17 amino acids. Looked up from germline, CDR1 is SEHNR and CDR2 is FQNEAQ (reference sequence). V was clipped by 1 base and J by 0 bases; unmatched bases: 4. The chain has TRBV7-9 and TRBJ2-3; 10 bases align to TRBD2. What was sequenced was peripheral blood. The receptor's source is a man younger than 35 with active or convalescent COVID-19. CDR3 sequence: CASSLERGGWSTDTQYF. CDR3 in DNA: TGTGCCAGCAGCTTAGAGCGGGGGGGCTGGAGCACAGATACGCAGTATTTT.